This entry is about one T cell receptor beta chain. Because it lacks the conserved phenylalanine or tryptophan at the end, this CDR3 is likely a read error. TCRdb redid the calling of the reads with MiXCR, one entry per CDR3 protein. The top ten clones hold 2.5% to 3.5% of a sample with some 680,000 distinct CDR3 sequences, 35% of them seen once. This specimen comes from a study of T cell repertoires in cytomegalovirus infection. Looked up from germline, CDR1 is DFQATT and CDR2 is SNEGSKA (reference sequence). V dropped 3 bases and J dropped 3 bases, with 18 bases sitting between them. This CDR3 is 15 amino acids long.

The V call is TRBV20-1, the J call TRBJ2-7; weak D call: TRBD1 (6 bases). The sequence was collected from a human donor in good health (CMV status not recorded). Some clones in this sample may be carry-over from other donors' samples. Sequencing was carried out using PBMCs. The CDR3 region is CSASPFARTDYEQYL. The CDR3 DNA is TGCAGTGCTAGTCCGTTCGCTAGGACAGACTACGAGCAGTACTTA.